What follows are 25 T cell receptor beta chains derived from one specimen sequenced in a study of HIV-infected patients and healthy controls. Whole blood was used without fractionation, so all unsorted peripheral T cells were included. Reverse transcription used 450 to 550 ng RNA and constant-region primers for alpha and beta. Using multiplexing indices, alpha and beta chain libraries were generated apart by chain-specific third strand synthesis. TCRdb re-analysed the 5' RACE reads in MiXCR, keeping a single row per CDR3 protein. The sample contains approximately 22,000 distinct CDR3 sequences, under 9.5% of which appear only once. The source material was blood. The receptors shown here come from an adult in good health.

The table lists this clonotype with many counts. V is TRBV5-6 and J is TRBJ1-5; no reliable D call. This CDR3 region has 16 residues. CDR1 is SGHDT, CDR2 YYEEEE, per germline. The ends were cut back, 6 bases at V and 5 bases at J, with 21 bases in the middle. The CDR3 reads CASTQGPTARYQPQHF. The CDR3 region has the DNA TGTGCCAGCACCCAAGGCCCCACAGCGCGTTATCAGCCCCAGCATTTT.

This clonotype has just a few counts. The CDR3 here is CASSPRPGETQYF. In DNA, the CDR3 is TGTGCCAGCAGCCCCCGGCCCGGCGAGACCCAGTACTTC. This chain uses TRBV7-2 with TRBJ2-5; D unresolved. This CDR3 region has 13 residues. The V gene lost 5 bases and the J gene lost 5 bases, with 12 bases spanning the gap. Germline CDR1 SGHTA, CDR2 FQGNSA.

This clonotype came up many times. CDR3 sequence: CASSYPGQGYTGELFF. The CDR3 bases are TGTGCCAGCAGTTACCCGGGACAGGGTTACACCGGGGAGCTGTTTTTT. V usage is TRBV6-6 and J usage is TRBJ2-2, with 9 bases fitting TRBD1. Unmatched junction bases numbered 4, after V lost 2 bases and J lost 3 bases. The V gene's germline CDR1 is MNHNY and CDR2 SVGAGI (reference sequence). This CDR3 comprises 16 residues.

This clonotype was seen at least ten times. The V call is TRBV6-5, the J call TRBJ1-1; the D is unclear. Germline V gene sequence: CDR1 MNHEY, CDR2 SVGAGI. The CDR3 has 13 amino acids. With 6 bases removed from V and 0 bases from J, the gap between germline ends came to 8 bases. The chain's CDR3 is CASSGPMNTEAFF. In DNA form, the CDR3 reads TGTGCCAGCAGCGGCCCGATGAACACTGAAGCTTTCTTT.

This sequence joins TRBV5-1 and TRBJ2-5; D gene unclear. There are 13 residues in the CDR3. V was shortened by 3 bases and J by 5 bases, with 11 bases between the two germline ends. From germline, CDR1 is SGHRS and CDR2 YFSETQ. The CDR3 coding sequence is TGCGCCAGCAGCTATAATCGGCGGGAGACCCAGTACTTC. Translated: CASSYNRRETQYF.

The V gene is TRBV19, the J gene TRBJ1-5; maybe TRBD1 (6 bases). Germline CDR1 LNHDA, CDR2 SQIVND (reference sequence). Trimming pared 4 bases from V and 3 bases from J, leaving 16 bases between. This CDR3 is built from 16 residues. The CDR3 loop reads CASSTIRGLSNQPQHF. CDR3 DNA sequence: TGTGCCAGTAGTACCATTCGGGGGCTCTCCAATCAGCCCCAGCATTTT.

This clonotype was counted many times. The CDR3 DNA follows: TGTGCCAGCAGTGAGACATTTTATAATTCACCCCTCCACTTT. It codes for CASSETFYNSPLHF. This chain connects TRBV25-1 to TRBJ1-6; D is undetermined. The germline V gene encodes CDR1 MGHDK and CDR2 SYGVNS. CDR3 length: 14 residues. V was shortened by 3 bases and J by 4 bases, with 7 bases between the two germline ends.

A few counts support this clonotype. CDR3 in amino acids: CAISRDLSGYGYTF. The CDR3 DNA sequence: TGTGCCATCTCCCGAGACCTATCGGGGTATGGCTACACCTTC. V usage is TRBV10-3 and J usage is TRBJ1-2; D is undetermined. The CDR3 runs 14 residues. Germline-derived CDR1 and CDR2 are ENHRY and SYGVKD. The ends were cut back, 8 bases at V and 5 bases at J, with 18 bases in the middle.

In this sample, this clonotype is medium-sized. The genes are TRBV9 and TRBJ2-1; D gene uncertain. V was trimmed by 3 bases and J by 6 bases, leaving 16 bases between them. From germline, CDR1 is SGDLS and CDR2 YYNGEE. The CDR3 length is 15 residues. Written as DNA, the CDR3 is TGTGCCAGCAGCGCCAGTTTTTTGGTAGTCAATGAGCAGTTCTTC. It codes for CASSASFLVVNEQFF.

This clonotype was detected ten times or more. The V and J genes are TRBV7-2 and TRBJ2-7; D perhaps matches TRBD2 (5 bases). Germline CDR1 reads SGHTA; CDR2 reads FQGNSA. The CDR3 loop spans 15 amino acids. V lost 1 base and J lost 0, with 10 bases in between. The DNA of the CDR3 is TGTGCCAGCAGCTTAGATCAGCGGCCCTCCTACGAGCAGTACTTC. It encodes CASSLDQRPSYEQYF.

This clonotype is labeled medium-sized (0.01 to 0.1%). The chain is built from TRBV28 and TRBJ1-3, with TRBD1 identical over 7 bases. Germline lookup yields CDR1 MDHEN and CDR2 SYDVKM. The CDR3 consists of 17 residues. Unmatched junction bases numbered 12, after V lost 3 bases and J lost 4 bases. Here the CDR3 DNA reads TGTGCCAGCAGTTTTTATTACCCCAGGGGGTCCGGAAACACCATATATTTT. Protein: CASSFYYPRGSGNTIYF.

By share, this clonotype counts as medium-sized (0.01 to 0.1%). J is TRBJ2-1 and V is TRBV3-1, with D unresolved. V lost 1 base and J lost 1, with 8 bases in between. The CDR3 covers 15 residues. CDR1 and CDR2 from the germline V gene are LGHDT and YNNKEL (reference sequence). CDR3 sequence (DNA): TGTGCCAGCAGCCAAGGCCTATCTTCCTACAATGAGCAGTTCTTC. Its translation is CASSQGLSSYNEQFF.

This chain uses TRBV13 with TRBJ2-1; D possibly matches TRBD1 or TRBD2 (5 bases each). The V gene's germline CDR1 is PRHDT and CDR2 FYEKMQ (reference sequence). This CDR3 is 15 amino acids long. V shed 3 bases and J shed 4 bases, with 13 bases lying between them. The CDR3 DNA follows: TGTGCCAGCAGCTTTGGGACGGACCAGTACAATGAGCAGTTCTTC. Amino acids: CASSFGTDQYNEQFF.

This clonotype was seen repeatedly, ten times or more. V and J are TRBV6-2 or TRBV6-3 and TRBJ1-5; tentatively, D is TRBD1 (6 bases). The CDR3 totals 14 residues. The V gene's germline CDR1 is MNHEY and CDR2 SVGEGT. Trimming left V 6 bases short and J 4 bases short, with 13 bases between. The DNA of the CDR3 is TGTGCCAGCAGCACGGGAGGGGGTAATCAGCCCCAGCATTTT. This sequence encodes CASSTGGGNQPQHF.

This clonotype has ten or more counts. The chain combines TRBV11-2 with TRBJ2-4; D gene ambiguous. CDR1 and CDR2 (germline): SGHAT, FQNNGV. V was trimmed by 1 base and J by 6 bases, leaving 4 bases between them. The CDR3 is made up of 12 amino acids. CDR3 coding DNA: TGTGCCAGCAGCTTAGTTGCAAACATTCAGTACTTC. It codes for CASSLVANIQYF.

This clonotype was observed at least ten times. The rearrangement uses TRBV12-3 or TRBV12-4 and TRBJ2-3; 8 bases match TRBD1. The CDR3 length is 14 residues. V shed 6 bases and J 4 bases; nucleotides not matched to a gene: 6. This CDR3 is CASRPQGGADTQYF. Written as DNA, the CDR3 is TGTGCCAGCAGACCACAGGGGGGCGCAGATACGCAGTATTTT.

With respect to this clonotype: One junction end does not reproduce the germline sequence, and a read error may be involved. The chain employs TRBV12-3 or TRBV12-4 and TRBJ2-7, with 9 positions matching TRBD1. CDR3 size: 15 residues. The DNA for the CDR3 is TGTGCCAACAGTGCCGGGACAGGGATCCACTACGAGCAGTACTTC. This sequence encodes CANSAGTGIHYEQYF.

The V call is TRBV11-3, the J call TRBJ2-7; D gene uncertain. CDR3 length equals 13 residues. The germline V gene has CDR1 SGHNT and CDR2 YENEEA. Trimming removed 5 bases at V and 6 bases at J, with 14 bases between. This CDR3 is CASSEDSYGEQYF. The CDR3 DNA sequence: TGTGCCAGCAGCGAAGACTCGTATGGCGAGCAGTACTTC.

This clonotype came up a few times. V usage is TRBV12-3 or TRBV12-4 and J usage is TRBJ1-1, with D unclear. The length of the CDR3 is 13 residues. Trimming shortened V by 4 bases and J by 1 base, and 7 bases separated the two germline ends. The CDR3 nucleotides read TGTGCCAGCAGTTGGACGGCGAACACTGAAGCTTTCTTT. It is translated as CASSWTANTEAFF.

This clonotype was counted many times. The J gene is TRBJ1-1, the V gene TRBV7-9; D not certain. The CDR3 covers 14 residues. The ends were cut back, 3 bases at V and 5 bases at J, with 13 bases in the middle. CDR1 and CDR2 (germline): SEHNR, FQNEAQ (reference sequence). CDR3 amino acids: CASSFSFRGTEAFF. CDR3 DNA: TGTGCCAGCAGCTTTTCTTTCCGGGGTACTGAAGCTTTCTTT.

This clonotype was picked up many times. The gene calls are TRBV19 and TRBJ2-7; D is ambiguous. Germline CDR1 is LNHDA and CDR2 is SQIVND (reference sequence). V was clipped by 3 bases and J by 7 bases, with 16 bases between them. The CDR3 is made up of 14 amino acids. CDR3 nucleotide sequence: TGTGCCAGTAGTATCTACCTAGACACACGGGAGCAGTACTTC. This sequence encodes CASSIYLDTREQYF.

This clonotype appeared many times. V usage is TRBV28 and J usage is TRBJ2-7; no firm D call. The CDR3 extends over 10 amino acids. Per germline, CDR1 MDHEN and CDR2 SYDVKM. The V end lost 9 bases, the J end lost 4 bases, and 7 bases lay between the germline ends. This CDR3 reads CARVRYEQYF. The CDR3 bases are TGTGCCAGGGTCAGGTACGAGCAGTACTTC.

The chain couples TRBV19 to TRBJ1-5; D might be TRBD1 (6 bases). The germline CDR1 and CDR2 sequences are LNHDA and SQIVND (reference sequence). The ends were cut back, 7 bases at V and 0 bases at J, with 10 bases in the middle. The CDR3 runs 14 residues. This CDR3 is CASIGGVSNQPQHF. The CDR3 region has the DNA TGTGCCAGTATAGGGGGGGTTAGCAATCAGCCCCAGCATTTT.

At least ten counts were recorded for this clonotype. J is TRBJ1-3 and V is TRBV6-2 or TRBV6-3, with no clear D. This CDR3 spans 15 amino acids. The ends were cut back, 5 bases at V and 0 bases at J, with 11 bases in the middle. Per the germline V gene, CDR1 is MNHEY and CDR2 is SVGEGT. The CDR3 nucleotides are TGTGCCAGCAGTCTCCTCGGAAGCTCTGGAAACACCATATATTTT. Amino acid sequence: CASSLLGSSGNTIYF.

This clonotype counts as medium-sized. The chain employs TRBV3-1 and TRBJ1-5; no definite D call. V lost 1 base, J lost 5 bases, and 9 bases lay in between. Germline lookup yields CDR1 LGHDT and CDR2 YNNKEL (reference sequence). The CDR3 extends over 14 amino acids. The CDR3 region has the DNA TGTGCCAGCAGCCAAGGGACGGGGTATCAGCCCCAGCATTTT. It yields the protein CASSQGTGYQPQHF.